Presented here are 16 T cell receptor beta chains from one specimen sequenced in a study of PD-1 blockade in classical Hodgkin lymphoma. Sequenced by immunoSEQ multiplex PCR; TCRdb stores in-frame clones only, minus some. This sample yields about 93,000 clones, of which 80% to 90% are seen a single time; 15% to 20% belongs to the top ten. Brentuximab vedotin exposure varied among the patients, all of whom had relapsed after autologous stem cell transplantation. The material sequenced was peripheral blood mononuclear cells (PBMCs), taken before the second cycle of nivolumab. The receptors here all came from a human donor with classical Hodgkin lymphoma.

V is TRBV30 and J is TRBJ1-3, with 7 positions matching TRBD1. This CDR3 has 14 amino acids. Trimming at V came to 3 bases and at J to 4 bases, leaving 6 bases not matched to a gene. CDR1 GTSNPN and CDR2 SVGIG come from the germline V gene (reference sequence). Here the CDR3 DNA reads TGTGCCTGGAGCCAGGGGGTCCCCGGAAACACCATATATTTT. Residues: CAWSQGVPGNTIYF.

The chain links TRBV27 to TRBJ2-1; D is ambiguous. The CDR3 is made up of 14 amino acids. Trimming took off 6 bases at V and 4 bases at J, with 13 bases between the two ends. Looked up from germline, CDR1 is MNHEY and CDR2 is SMNVEV (reference sequence). The CDR3 DNA reads as TGTGCCAGCAGGCCCCCCAGCCGTTACAATGAGCAGTTCTTC. Translation: CASRPPSRYNEQFF.

The chain recombines TRBV5-6 with TRBJ2-3; D might be TRBD2 (6 bases). V lost 3 bases, J lost 4 bases, and 18 bases lay in between. This CDR3 spans 16 amino acids. Looked up from germline, CDR1 is SGHDT and CDR2 is YYEEEE. CDR3 nucleotides: TGTGCCAGCAGCTCAATCTGGGGCGGGAAGGCAGATACGCAGTATTTT. It specifies CASSSIWGGKADTQYF.

The chain combines TRBV6-1 with TRBJ2-7, with D perhaps being TRBD1 or TRBD2 (5 bases each). Germline CDR1 and CDR2: MNHNS and SASEGT. Trimming removed 5 bases from V and 2 bases from J, with 13 bases in between. The CDR3 spans 14 residues. The CDR3 DNA reads as TGTGCCAGCAGTTCCGGGACGCAAACCTACGAGCAGTACTTC. Protein: CASSSGTQTYEQYF.

The chain links TRBV5-6 to TRBJ2-1; 8 bases match TRBD2. CDR1 SGHDT and CDR2 YYEEEE come from the germline V gene. This CDR3 region has 17 residues. Trimming took 4 bases from V and 3 from J; bases not matched to a gene: 12. CDR3 amino acids: CASSPEVVAGYYNEQFF. The CDR3 bases are TGTGCCAGCAGCCCGGAAGTGGTAGCGGGATACTACAATGAGCAGTTCTTC.

The V and J genes are TRBV7-9 and TRBJ1-2; TRBD1 aligns across 7 bases. From germline, CDR1 is SEHNR and CDR2 FQNEAQ (reference sequence). Trimming cost V 5 bases and J 6 bases; bases outside gene matches: 12. The CDR3 spans 15 residues. CDR3 loop: CASSDSERGPDGYTF. CDR3 coding DNA: TGTGCCAGCAGCGACTCCGAGAGGGGGCCCGATGGCTACACCTTC.

The chain combines TRBV2 with TRBJ2-7, with 8 bases fitting TRBD1. The CDR3 totals 14 residues. Germline lookup yields CDR1 SNHLY and CDR2 FYNNEI. Unmatched junction bases numbered 10, after V lost 6 bases and J lost 6 bases. CDR3: CASRAQGGPGEQYF. CDR3 coding DNA: TGTGCCAGCAGAGCACAGGGGGGCCCGGGCGAGCAGTACTTC.

The table lists this clone with a few counts. This rearrangement joins TRBV29-1 to TRBJ2-1, with 7 bases identical to TRBD1. V gave up 7 bases and J gave up 1 base; unmatched junction bases: 4. The germline V gene encodes CDR1 SQVTM and CDR2 ANQGSEA. CDR3 size: 13 residues. For the CDR3, the DNA is TGCAGCGAGGGGGACAGATCCTACAATGAGCAGTTCTTC. Its protein is CSEGDRSYNEQFF.

In this sample, this clone turned up once. The chain uses TRBV19 and TRBJ2-3; tentatively, D is TRBD2 (6 bases). The V gene lost 3 bases and the J gene lost 1 base, with 11 bases spanning the gap. Germline CDR1 and CDR2: LNHDA and SQIVND (reference sequence). The CDR3 has 15 residues. CDR3 residues: CASSMGPGGTDTQYF. CDR3 nucleotides: TGTGCCAGTAGTATGGGCCCGGGGGGCACAGATACGCAGTATTTT.

V usage is TRBV6-1 and J usage is TRBJ2-7; 8 bases map to TRBD2. After removal of 8 bases from V and 6 bases from J, the junction contained 12 bases not matched to a gene. This CDR3 region has 14 residues. Germline loops: CDR1 MNHNS, CDR2 SASEGT. The CDR3 bases are TGTGCCAGCCTGGCCCCGGGGGGGCCAGGCGAGCAGTACTTC. Protein product: CASLAPGGPGEQYF.

The chain couples TRBV11-2 to TRBJ2-7, with D unresolved. This CDR3 spans 14 amino acids. Germline CDR1 and CDR2: SGHAT and FQNNGV. The V end lost 4 bases, the J end lost 0 bases, and 10 bases lay between the germline ends. The CDR3 spells CASSWGPSSYEQYF. The DNA for the CDR3 is TGTGCCAGCAGCTGGGGTCCTTCCTCCTACGAGCAGTACTTC.

The V gene is TRBV23-1, the J gene TRBJ2-4; TRBD1 is a possible D gene (5 bases). TRBV23-1 is identified as an open reading frame with a role that is uncertain. Trimming took off 0 bases at V and 0 bases at J, with 27 bases between the two ends. CDR3 length: 22 residues. The CDR3: CASSQSLGVGPTQTLAKNIQYF. As DNA, the CDR3 is TGCGCCAGCAGTCAATCGTTAGGGGTCGGGCCTACCCAGACTCTAGCCAAAAACATTCAGTACTTC.

The chain recombines TRBV19 with TRBJ2-1; 9 bases match TRBD1. This CDR3 is built from 16 residues. Trimming at V came to 6 bases and at J to 4 bases, leaving 10 bases not matched to a gene. Germline lookup yields CDR1 LNHDA and CDR2 SQIVND (reference sequence). CDR3 sequence: CASSLSVGQGYNEQFF. The DNA of the CDR3 is TGTGCCAGTAGCCTGTCGGTGGGACAGGGATACAATGAGCAGTTCTTC.

This chain connects TRBV18 to TRBJ2-7; tentative D call: TRBD1 (6 bases). The ends were cut back, 4 bases at V and 2 bases at J, with 24 bases in the middle. The CDR3 runs 18 residues. Germline V CDR1 and CDR2: KGHSH, LQKENI. The CDR3 DNA follows: TGTGCCAGCTCACTCCTAGATTCGGTAACAGGGATGGCCTACGAGCAGTACTTC. This encodes CASSLLDSVTGMAYEQYF.

V is TRBV5-1 and J is TRBJ1-4; tentative D call: TRBD1 (6 bases). This CDR3 comprises 16 residues. The V gene lost 4 bases and the J gene lost 7 bases, with 20 bases spanning the gap. Germline V gene lookup returns CDR1 SGHRS and CDR2 YFSETQ. In DNA, the CDR3 is TGCGCCAGCAGCCCGACAGGAAGCCCCTCCACTGAAAAACTGTTTTTT. Protein: CASSPTGSPSTEKLFF.

This clone was recorded once. This rearrangement joins TRBV2 to TRBJ1-1; 7 bases are a match to TRBD1. The CDR3 length is 17 residues. After removal of 5 bases from V and 1 base from J, the junction contained 13 bases not matched to a gene. Germline V gene sequence: CDR1 SNHLY, CDR2 FYNNEI. The CDR3 sequence is CASSTEGAGVGNTEAFF. The CDR3 DNA is TGTGCCAGCAGTACGGAGGGGGCAGGGGTCGGGAACACTGAAGCTTTCTTT. Variable domain in full (rest from reference TRBV2 and TRBJ1-1): EPEVTQTPSHQVTQMGQEVILRCVPISNHLYFYWYRQILGQKVEFLVSFYNNEISEKSEIFDDQFSVERPDGSNFTLKIRSTKLEDSAMYFCASSTEGAGVGNTEAFFGQGTRLTVV.